This entry is about one T cell receptor (beta chain). Its target is unknown. This sample was taken from a study of T cell repertoires in cytomegalovirus infection. Turning to the study itself: HLA-B-restricted CMV epitopes that are well studied, plus recently identified HLA-C-restricted ones, were used by the study. Shared public TCR beta signatures pointed to both CMV infection and a matching HLA type.

TCRdb re-derived calls from the reads in MiXCR, one entry per CDR3 protein. In the table there are 450,000 to 650,000 distinct CDR3 sequences, over 35% of which are singletons. CDR1 and CDR2 (germline): SGDLS, YYNGEE. The CDR3 is 15 amino acids. V was pared by 4 bases and J by 8 bases, with 4 bases of the junction left unmatched. Study conclusions and caveats: HLA-C-restricted CMV clonotypes gave the most frequent clonotype in two of eight donors. Cumulative public TCR beta family frequency identified CMV carriers with the relevant HLA.

The input for sequencing was cultured PBMCs, taken from culture after CMV antigen stimulation. J is TRBJ2-1 and V is TRBV9; 15 bases line up with TRBD2. This sequence originates from a human donor in good health (CMV status not recorded). Some clones in this sample may be carry-over from other donors' samples. The DNA of the CDR3 is TGTGCCAGCAGCCGGACTAGCGGGGGGGCCCATGAGCAGTTCTTC. Translation gives CASSRTSGGAHEQFF.